Shown below are 9 T cell receptor beta chains from a single sample sequenced in a study of T cells in pancreatic ductal adenocarcinoma. Selected pancreatic ductal adenocarcinoma patients had undergone surgery without neoadjuvant therapy. The data were produced by immunoSEQ multiplex PCR, yet TCRdb's version contains in-frame clones alone and is incomplete. The table shows approximately 18,000 clones, with more than 70% occurring only once. The sequenced sample consisted of PBMCs. All receptors derive from a human donor with pancreatic ductal adenocarcinoma.

The chain has TRBV10-3 and TRBJ1-6, with D possibly TRBD1 on 6 matching bases. The CDR3 totals 14 residues. Between the trimmed V and J ends, which lost 4 bases and 7 bases, there was a span of 11 bases. CDR1 and CDR2 (germline): ENHRY, SYGVKD. CDR3: CAISVGGTNSPLHF. The CDR3, as DNA: TGTGCCATCAGTGTAGGGGGTACGAATTCACCCCTCCACTTT.

This clone was counted only a few times. The rearrangement joins TRBV2 to TRBJ1-1; 7 bases match TRBD1. The CDR3 sequence is 17 residues long. With 4 bases clipped from V and 0 bases from J, the junction kept 11 bases outside the gene matches. CDR1 and CDR2 from the germline V gene are SNHLY and FYNNEI. CDR3 sequence: CASSGVQGQSMNTEAFF. CDR3 coding DNA: TGTGCCAGCAGTGGAGTACAGGGACAGAGCATGAACACTGAAGCTTTCTTT.

For the CDR3, the DNA is TGTGCCAGCAGCGTAGACGGACAGGGACACACTGAAGCTTTCTTT. This gives the protein CASSVDGQGHTEAFF. The chain has TRBV9 and TRBJ1-1; 8 bases are a match to TRBD1. Looked up from germline, CDR1 is SGDLS and CDR2 is YYNGEE. This CDR3 spans 15 amino acids. With 0 bases clipped from V and 3 bases from J, the junction kept 4 bases outside the gene matches. The complete variable domain, with remaining parts taken from reference TRBV9 and TRBJ1-1, reads DSGVTQTPKHLITATGQRVTLRCSPRSGDLSVYWYQQSLDQGLQFLIQYYNGEERAKGNILERFSAQQFPDLHSELNLSSLELGDSALYFCASSVDGQGHTEAFFGQGTRLTVV.

This chain joins TRBV18 and TRBJ1-2; the D gene is possibly TRBD1 (6 bases). Germline V CDR1 and CDR2: KGHSH, LQKENI. The CDR3 is 17 residues long. Trimming took 0 bases from V and 6 from J, leaving 20 bases between them. CDR3 nucleotide sequence: TGTGCCAGCTCACCACCAGAGGTCAGGGGCTTCTTCCATGGCTACACCTTC. Translation: CASSPPEVRGFFHGYTF.

The chain has TRBV28 and TRBJ1-6; no reliable D call. This CDR3 has 12 residues. CDR1 and CDR2 (germline): MDHEN, SYDVKM. Trimming pared 6 bases from V and 9 bases from J, leaving 9 bases between. CDR3 loop: CASSPPGSPLHF. The CDR3 DNA reads as TGTGCCAGCAGCCCCCCGGGTTCACCCCTCCACTTT.

The chain links TRBV6-1 to TRBJ2-7, with no clear D. The CDR3 totals 12 residues. Germline-derived CDR1 and CDR2 are MNHNS and SASEGT. V dropped 2 bases and J dropped 4 bases, with 6 bases sitting between them. The CDR3 DNA follows: TGTGCCAGCAGTGAAATCGGTTACGAGCAGTACTTC. Translating it yields CASSEIGYEQYF.

CDR3 residues: CASSLSNRGRSTEAFF. CDR3 in DNA: TGTGCCAGCAGTCTTTCAAACAGGGGGCGGAGCACTGAAGCTTTCTTT. This chain connects TRBV28 to TRBJ1-1, with 9 bases matching TRBD1. V gave up 5 bases and J gave up 4 bases; unmatched junction bases: 11. This CDR3 has 16 amino acids. Germline loops: CDR1 MDHEN, CDR2 SYDVKM. The full variable domain, rest sourced from reference TRBV28 and TRBJ1-1, is DVKVTQSSRYLVKRTGEKVFLECVQDMDHENMFWYRQDPGLGLRLIYFSYDVKMKEKGDIPEGYSVSREKKERFSLILESASTNQTSMYLCASSLSNRGRSTEAFFGQGTRLTVV.

This clone showed up just once. The chain is built from TRBV5-1 and TRBJ1-1, with TRBD1 identical over 10 bases. Germline lookup yields CDR1 SGHRS and CDR2 YFSETQ. The V gene end was trimmed by 0 bases and the J gene end by 5 bases; junction bases not matched to a gene: 4. The CDR3 loop spans 15 amino acids. Here the CDR3 reads CASSLGSGQGTEAFF. The CDR3 bases are TGCGCCAGCAGCTTGGGTTCGGGACAGGGGACTGAAGCTTTCTTT.

The V and J genes are TRBV10-3 and TRBJ1-1; 9 bases align to TRBD1. V lost 5 bases to trimming and J lost 0 bases; unmatched junction nucleotides: 10. The CDR3 contains 17 residues. The germline V gene encodes CDR1 ENHRY and CDR2 SYGVKD. CDR3 loop: CAISSGQGEVLNTEAFF. The DNA of the CDR3 is TGTGCCATCAGTTCGGGACAGGGAGAGGTTCTGAACACTGAAGCTTTCTTT.